This TCR beta chain derives from a study of spatial heterogeneity in lung cancer. This clonotype occurred many times. The sample's time point: sample taken at primary tumor resection. TCRdb re-called the 5' RACE reads with MiXCR, one entry per CDR3 protein. The sample yields about 3,000 distinct CDR3 sequences, around 8% seen once. Germline CDR1 and CDR2: LGHDT and YNNKEL (reference sequence). The J segment lost 13 bases and the V segment lost 4 bases, leaving 6 bases of the junction unmatched. The CDR3 length is 12 residues. The chain carries TRBV3-1 and TRBJ1-4, with 7 bases lining up with TRBD1. The TCR comes from a male donor with early-stage non-small cell lung cancer. The sequencing here drew on normal lung tissue next to the tumor, taken at surgery. DNA of the CDR3: TGTGCCAGCAGCCTCTTGACAGGGTCACTGTTTTTT. It is translated as CASSLLTGSLFF.